This entry features one TCR beta chain sequence. Here immunoSEQ multiplex PCR was the method, and the copy in TCRdb shows in-frame clones only, minus some. The table records 780,000 or so clones, roughly 72% of them present only once. This entry belongs to a study of shared clonotypes between healthy human individuals. V was shortened by 2 bases and J by 2 bases, with 7 bases between the two germline ends. The CDR3 has 13 residues. The V gene's germline CDR1 is KGHSH and CDR2 LQKENI. Sequencing was done on a sample of memory CD4+ T cells sorted from blood. Subset of the sample: CD45RA-negative fraction. The TCR comes from a woman in her 30s in good health. V usage is TRBV18 and J usage is TRBJ2-7, with TRBD2 as a possible D gene (6 bases). CDR3 nucleotide sequence: TGTGCCAGCTCACCAGCGGGGACCTACGAGCAGTACTTC. This codes for CASSPAGTYEQYF.